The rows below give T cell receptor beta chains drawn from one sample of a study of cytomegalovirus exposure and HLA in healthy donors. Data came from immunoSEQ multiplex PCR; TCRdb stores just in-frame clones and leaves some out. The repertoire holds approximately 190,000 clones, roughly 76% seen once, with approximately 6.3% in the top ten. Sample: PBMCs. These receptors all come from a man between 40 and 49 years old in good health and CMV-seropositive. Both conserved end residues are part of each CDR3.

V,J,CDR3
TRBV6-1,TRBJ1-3,CASTLRQAHGNAIYF
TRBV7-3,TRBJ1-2,CASRPGTGTYGYTF
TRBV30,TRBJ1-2,CAWRVTGADGYTF
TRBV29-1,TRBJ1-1,CSATYRAGGAETFF
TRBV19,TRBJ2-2,CASTLGAWTGELFF
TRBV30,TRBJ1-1,CAWRTGQKAFF
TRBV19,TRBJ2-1,CASSLDRTNNEQFF
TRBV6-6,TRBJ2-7,CASSYSGTGSYEQYF
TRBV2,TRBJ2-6,CASRIQGSLSGANVLTF
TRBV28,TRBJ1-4,CASSSGGSANEKLFF
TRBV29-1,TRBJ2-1,CSAQTSGSYNEQFF
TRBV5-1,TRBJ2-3,CASSPPRTGGTDTQYF
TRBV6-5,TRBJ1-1,CASSYLPGQVAEAFF
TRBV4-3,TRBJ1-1,CASSQAGTGSAEAFF
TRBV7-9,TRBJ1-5,CASRPTRQDSNQPQHF
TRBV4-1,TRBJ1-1,CASSQTQTGGLNTEAFF
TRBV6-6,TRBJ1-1,CASSYSWGQGATEAFF
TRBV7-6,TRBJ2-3,CASSSTGGSVGVTQYF
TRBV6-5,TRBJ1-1,CASSYDSRSTEAFF
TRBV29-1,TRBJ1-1,CSAASTAGNTEAFF
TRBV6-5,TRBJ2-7,CASSYTSGSSYEQYF
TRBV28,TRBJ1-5,CATRDTPGAGNQPQHF
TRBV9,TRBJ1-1,CASSVGSSAGNMNTEAFF
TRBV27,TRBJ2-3,CASSFYAPPDTQYF
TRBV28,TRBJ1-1,CASRYTGWGTEAFF
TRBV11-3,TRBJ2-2,CASSSSEGAGELFF
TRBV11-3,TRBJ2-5,CASSSESQGGETQYF
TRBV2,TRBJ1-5,CASNLDRRNQPQHF
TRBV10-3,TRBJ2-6,CAISEAIQGAGANVLTF
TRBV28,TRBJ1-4,CASSFPGGNNEKLFF
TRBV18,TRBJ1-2,CASSIALTSNYGYTF
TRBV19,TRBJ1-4,CASSFTGVDEKLFF
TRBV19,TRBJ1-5,CASSMLPARYRLSNQPQHF
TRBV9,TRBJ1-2,CASSGVVGRRNDYGYTF
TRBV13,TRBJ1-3,CASSLGTGAGNTIYF
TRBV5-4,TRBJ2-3,CAFWGAGYSSTDTQYF
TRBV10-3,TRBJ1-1,CAISAGDTEAFF
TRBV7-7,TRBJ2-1,CASSLGLAGYGNEQFF
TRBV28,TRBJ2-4,CASSFKDWAKNIQYF
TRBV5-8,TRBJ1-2,CASSLGGLFYTF
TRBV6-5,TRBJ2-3,CASSYGRDTDTQYF
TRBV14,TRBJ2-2,CASSPYTSRAHGELFF
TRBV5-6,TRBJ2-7,CASSSPRTGWNYEQYF
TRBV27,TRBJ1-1,CASSQGAGTEAFF
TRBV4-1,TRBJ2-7,CASSQLTGFSYEQYF
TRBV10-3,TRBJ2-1,CAISDPNREKNEQFF
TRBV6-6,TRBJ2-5,CASRPSSGGVETQYF
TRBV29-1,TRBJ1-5,CSAGQGVGQPQHF
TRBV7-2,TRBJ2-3,CASSQRAPSDTQYF
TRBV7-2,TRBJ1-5,CASSLEGQPQHF
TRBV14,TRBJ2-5,CASSHNLGSQETQYF
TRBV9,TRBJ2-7,CASSATGTGSYEQYF
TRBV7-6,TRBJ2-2,CASSFRASGGSGELFF
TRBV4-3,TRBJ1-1,CASSQDSTGKGEAFF
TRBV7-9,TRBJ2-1,CASSQQRATYNEQFF
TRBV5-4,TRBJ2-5,CASSLELAGKETQYF
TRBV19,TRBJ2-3,CASSITSTQYF